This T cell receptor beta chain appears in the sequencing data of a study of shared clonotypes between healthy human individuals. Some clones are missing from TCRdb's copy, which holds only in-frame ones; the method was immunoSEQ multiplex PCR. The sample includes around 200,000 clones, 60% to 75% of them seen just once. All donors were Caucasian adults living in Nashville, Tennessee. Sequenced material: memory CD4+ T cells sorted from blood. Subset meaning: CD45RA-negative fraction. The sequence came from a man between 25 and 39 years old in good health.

The CDR3 is CASSLAGGRAYEQFF. The DNA for the CDR3 is TGTGCCAGCAGCTTAGCTGGCGGGAGGGCCTATGAGCAGTTCTTC. The chain couples TRBV7-8 to TRBJ2-1; TRBD2 matches at 9 bases. The germline V gene has CDR1 SGHVS and CDR2 FQNEAQ. V was clipped by 0 bases and J by 8 bases; unmatched bases: 5. The CDR3 is made up of 15 amino acids.